This TCR beta chain appears in the sequencing data of a study of CD8 T cells in Susac syndrome. The authors reverse transcribed roughly 0.5 to 1 ug RNA with random hexamers. With immunoSEQ multiplex PCR, TCR beta CDR3 was amplified across 54 Vbeta and 13 Jbeta. TCRdb used MiXCR to reprocess the immunoSEQ multiplex PCR reads, holding one entry per CDR3 protein. The data show about 120,000 distinct CDR3 sequences, around 94% seen once. Germline CDR1 SEHNR, CDR2 FQNEAQ (reference sequence). The CDR3 runs to 13 residues. V lost 1 base to trimming and J lost 9 bases, with 12 bases between them. This rearrangement joins TRBV7-9 to TRBJ1-1, with D maybe TRBD1 (6 bases). This TCR was sampled from a human donor in good health. The sample taken for sequencing was CD4+ T cells from PBMCs. The chain's CDR3 is CASSLDQGLKAFF. CDR3 in DNA: TGTGCCAGCAGCTTAGACCAGGGGCTAAAAGCTTTCTTT.